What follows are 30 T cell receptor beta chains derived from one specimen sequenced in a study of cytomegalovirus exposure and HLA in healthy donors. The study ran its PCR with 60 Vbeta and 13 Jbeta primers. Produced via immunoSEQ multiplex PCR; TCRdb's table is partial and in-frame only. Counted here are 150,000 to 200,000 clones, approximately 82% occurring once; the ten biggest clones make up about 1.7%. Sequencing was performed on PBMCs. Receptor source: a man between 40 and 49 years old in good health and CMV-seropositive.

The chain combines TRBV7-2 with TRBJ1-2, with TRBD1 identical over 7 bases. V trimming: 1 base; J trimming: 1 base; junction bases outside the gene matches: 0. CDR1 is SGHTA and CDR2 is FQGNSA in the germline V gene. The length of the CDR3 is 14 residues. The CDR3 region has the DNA TGTGCCAGCAGCTTAGGACAGGGTAACTATGGCTACACCTTC. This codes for CASSLGQGNYGYTF.

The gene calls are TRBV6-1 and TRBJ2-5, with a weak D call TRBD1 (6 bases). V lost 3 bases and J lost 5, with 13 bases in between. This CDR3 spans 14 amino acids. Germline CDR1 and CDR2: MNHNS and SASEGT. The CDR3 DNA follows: TGTGCCAGCAGTGAGGGGGCGGTAAGGGAGACCCAGTACTTC. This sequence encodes CASSEGAVRETQYF.

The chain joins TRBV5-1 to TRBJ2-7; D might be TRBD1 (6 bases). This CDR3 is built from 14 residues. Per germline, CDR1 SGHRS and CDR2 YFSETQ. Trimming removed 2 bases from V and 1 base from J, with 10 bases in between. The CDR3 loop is CASSFTGTSYEQYF. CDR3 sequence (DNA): TGCGCCAGCAGCTTTACAGGGACATCCTACGAGCAGTACTTC.

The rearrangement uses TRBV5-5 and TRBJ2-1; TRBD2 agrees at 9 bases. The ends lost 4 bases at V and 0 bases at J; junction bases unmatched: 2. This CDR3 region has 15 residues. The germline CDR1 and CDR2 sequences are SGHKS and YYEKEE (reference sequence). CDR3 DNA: TGTGCCAGCAGCAAACTAGCGGGCTCCTACAATGAGCAGTTCTTC. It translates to CASSKLAGSYNEQFF.

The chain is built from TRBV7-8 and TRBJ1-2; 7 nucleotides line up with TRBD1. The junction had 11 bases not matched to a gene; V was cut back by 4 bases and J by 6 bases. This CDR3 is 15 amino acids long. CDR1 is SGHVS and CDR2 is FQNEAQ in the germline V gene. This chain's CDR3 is CASSSRTGFNDGYTF. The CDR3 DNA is TGTGCCAGCAGCTCCCGGACAGGTTTTAATGATGGCTACACCTTC. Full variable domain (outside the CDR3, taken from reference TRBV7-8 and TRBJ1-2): GAGVSQSPRYKVAKRGQDVALRCDPISGHVSLFWYQQALGQGPEFLTYFQNEAQLDKSGLPSDRFFAERPEGSVSTLKIQRTQQEDSAVYLCASSSRTGFNDGYTFGSGTRLTVV.

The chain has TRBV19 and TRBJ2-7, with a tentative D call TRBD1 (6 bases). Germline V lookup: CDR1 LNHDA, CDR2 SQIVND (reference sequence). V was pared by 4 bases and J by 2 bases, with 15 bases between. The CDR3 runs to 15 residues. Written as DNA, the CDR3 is TGTGCCAGTAGTACTCAGACAGGATCTACCTACGAGCAGTACTTC. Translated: CASSTQTGSTYEQYF.

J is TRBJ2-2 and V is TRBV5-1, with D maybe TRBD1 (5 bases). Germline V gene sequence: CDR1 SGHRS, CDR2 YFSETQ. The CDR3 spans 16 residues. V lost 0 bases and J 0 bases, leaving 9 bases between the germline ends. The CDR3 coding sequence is TGCGCCAGCAGCTTGGCTGTGACAGCGAACACCGGGGAGCTGTTTTTT. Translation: CASSLAVTANTGELFF.

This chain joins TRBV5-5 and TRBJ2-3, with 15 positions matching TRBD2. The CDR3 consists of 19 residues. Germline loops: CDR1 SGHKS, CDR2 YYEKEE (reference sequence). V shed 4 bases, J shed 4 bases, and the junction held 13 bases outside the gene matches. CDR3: CASSPYWTSGRARADTQYF. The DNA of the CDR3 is TGTGCCAGCAGCCCCTACTGGACTAGCGGGAGGGCCAGGGCAGATACGCAGTATTTT.

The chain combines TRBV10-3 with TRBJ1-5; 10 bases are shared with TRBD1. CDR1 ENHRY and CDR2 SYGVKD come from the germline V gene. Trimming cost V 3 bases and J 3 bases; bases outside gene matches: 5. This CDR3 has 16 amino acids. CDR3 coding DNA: TGTGCCATCAGTGACCGGGACAGGGGATACAATCAGCCCCAGCATTTT. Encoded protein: CAISDRDRGYNQPQHF.

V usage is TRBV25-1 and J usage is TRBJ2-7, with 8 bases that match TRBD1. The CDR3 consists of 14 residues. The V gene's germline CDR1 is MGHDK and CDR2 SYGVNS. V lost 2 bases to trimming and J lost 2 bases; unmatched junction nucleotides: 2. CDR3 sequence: CASSEAGGTYEQYF. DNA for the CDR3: TGTGCCAGCAGTGAAGCAGGGGGCACCTACGAGCAGTACTTC.

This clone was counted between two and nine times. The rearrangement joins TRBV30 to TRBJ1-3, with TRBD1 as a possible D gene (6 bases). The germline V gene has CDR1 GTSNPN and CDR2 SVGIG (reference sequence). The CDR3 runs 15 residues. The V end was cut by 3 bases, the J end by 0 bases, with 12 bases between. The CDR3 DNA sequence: TGTGCCTGGAGGAAAGACAGGATCTCTGGAAACACCATATATTTT. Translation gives CAWRKDRISGNTIYF.

CDR3 in DNA: TGTGCCAGCAGTGAAGTCCCCGGACAGGGGGCAGAGGGCTACACCTTC. This codes for CASSEVPGQGAEGYTF. The chain combines TRBV2 with TRBJ1-2; 11 bases line up with TRBD1. From germline, CDR1 is SNHLY and CDR2 FYNNEI. CDR3 length: 16 amino acids. V trimming: 1 base; J trimming: 8 bases; junction bases outside the gene matches: 9.

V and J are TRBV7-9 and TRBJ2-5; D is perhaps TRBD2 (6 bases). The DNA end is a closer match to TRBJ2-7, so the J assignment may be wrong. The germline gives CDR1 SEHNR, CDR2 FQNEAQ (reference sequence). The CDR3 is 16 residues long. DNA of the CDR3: TGTGCCAGCAGCTTATCCAAAGCGGGTCTTTCCTACGAGCAGTACTTC. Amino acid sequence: CASSLSKAGLSYEQYF.

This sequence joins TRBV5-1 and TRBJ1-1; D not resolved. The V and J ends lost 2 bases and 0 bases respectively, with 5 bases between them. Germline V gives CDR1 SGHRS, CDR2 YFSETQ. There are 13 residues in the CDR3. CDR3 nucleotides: TGCGCCAGCAGCTTTAAAATGAACACTGAAGCTTTCTTT. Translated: CASSFKMNTEAFF.

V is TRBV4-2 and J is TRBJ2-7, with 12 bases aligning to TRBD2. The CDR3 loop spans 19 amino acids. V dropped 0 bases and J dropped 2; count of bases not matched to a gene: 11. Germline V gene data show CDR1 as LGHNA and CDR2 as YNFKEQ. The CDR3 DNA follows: TGTGCCAGCAGCCAAGATTTACCGCGTACTAGCGGGAGGCCCTACGAGCAGTACTTC. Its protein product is CASSQDLPRTSGRPYEQYF.

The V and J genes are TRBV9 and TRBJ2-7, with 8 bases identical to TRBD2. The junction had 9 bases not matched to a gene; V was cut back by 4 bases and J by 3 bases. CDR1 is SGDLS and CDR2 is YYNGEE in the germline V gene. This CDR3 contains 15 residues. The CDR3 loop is CASSSSGTRIYEQYF. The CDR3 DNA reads TGTGCCAGCAGCTCTTCGGGGACTAGGATCTACGAGCAGTACTTC.

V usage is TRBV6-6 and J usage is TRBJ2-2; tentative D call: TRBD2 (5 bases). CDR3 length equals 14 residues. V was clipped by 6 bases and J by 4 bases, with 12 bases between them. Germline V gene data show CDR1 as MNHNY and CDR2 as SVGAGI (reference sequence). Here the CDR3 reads CASRRRIGTGELFF. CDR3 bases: TGTGCCAGCAGGAGGAGGATAGGCACCGGGGAGCTGTTTTTT.

CDR3 in amino acids: CASSETYSTDTQYF. The CDR3 DNA reads TGTGCCAGCAGTGAAACTTATAGCACAGATACGCAGTATTTT. The chain has TRBV2 and TRBJ2-3; no clear D. The germline gives CDR1 SNHLY, CDR2 FYNNEI. Deletions cut 2 bases from V and 0 bases from J, with 6 bases between. This CDR3 comprises 14 residues.

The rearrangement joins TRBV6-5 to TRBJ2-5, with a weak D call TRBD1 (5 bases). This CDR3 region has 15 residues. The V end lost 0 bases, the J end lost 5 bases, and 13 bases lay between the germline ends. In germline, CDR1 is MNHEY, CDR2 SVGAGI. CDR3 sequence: CASSYSGQGTETQYF. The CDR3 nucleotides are TGTGCCAGCAGTTACTCCGGCCAGGGTACCGAGACCCAGTACTTC.

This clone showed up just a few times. This CDR3 is CASSPGRASGEQYF. For the CDR3, the DNA is TGTGCCAGCTCCCCCGGGCGGGCGAGCGGCGAGCAGTACTTC. This sequence joins TRBV18 and TRBJ2-7, with a tentative D call TRBD2 (5 bases). Germline values: CDR1 KGHSH, CDR2 LQKENI. Trimming took 6 bases from V and 6 from J, leaving 18 bases between them. CDR3 length equals 14 residues. Variable domain in full (rest from reference TRBV18 and TRBJ2-7): NAGVMQNPRHLVRRRGQEARLRCSPMKGHSHVYWYRQLPEEGLKFMVYLQKENIIDESGMPKERFSAEFPKEGPSILRIQQVVRGDSAAYFCASSPGRASGEQYFGPGTRLTVT.

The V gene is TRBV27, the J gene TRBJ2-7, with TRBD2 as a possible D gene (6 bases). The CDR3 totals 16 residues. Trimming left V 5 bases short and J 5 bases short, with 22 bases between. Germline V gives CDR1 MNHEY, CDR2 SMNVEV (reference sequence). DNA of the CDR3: TGTGCCAGCAGTCCGCCCGGGGGTAGGAGCATCAACGAGCAGTACTTC. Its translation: CASSPPGGRSINEQYF.

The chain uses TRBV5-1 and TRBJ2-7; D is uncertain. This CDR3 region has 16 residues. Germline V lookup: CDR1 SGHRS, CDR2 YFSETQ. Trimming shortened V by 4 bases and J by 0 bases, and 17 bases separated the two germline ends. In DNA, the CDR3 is TGCGCCAGCAGCCCCGAGCGAGGAAAAAACTCCTACGAGCAGTACTTC. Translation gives CASSPERGKNSYEQYF.

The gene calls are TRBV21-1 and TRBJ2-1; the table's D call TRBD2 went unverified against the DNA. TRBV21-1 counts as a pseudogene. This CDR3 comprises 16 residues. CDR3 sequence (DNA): TGTGCCAGCAGCATACTAAGCGGGAGAAATCACAATGAGCAGTTCTTC. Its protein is CASSILSGRNHNEQFF.

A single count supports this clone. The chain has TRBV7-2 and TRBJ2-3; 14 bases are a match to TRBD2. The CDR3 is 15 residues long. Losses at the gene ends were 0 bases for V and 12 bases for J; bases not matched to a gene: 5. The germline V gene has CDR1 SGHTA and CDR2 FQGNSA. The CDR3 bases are TGTGCCAGCAGCTTAGCTGGACTAGCGGGAGGCGAACAGTATTTT. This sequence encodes CASSLAGLAGGEQYF.

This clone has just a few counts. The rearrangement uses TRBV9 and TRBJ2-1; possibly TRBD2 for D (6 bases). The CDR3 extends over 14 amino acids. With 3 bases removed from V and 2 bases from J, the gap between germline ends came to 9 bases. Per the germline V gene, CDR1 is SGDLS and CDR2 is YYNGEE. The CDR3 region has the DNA TGTGCCAGCAGCGACCGGGAGACCTACAATGAGCAGTTCTTC. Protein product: CASSDRETYNEQFF.

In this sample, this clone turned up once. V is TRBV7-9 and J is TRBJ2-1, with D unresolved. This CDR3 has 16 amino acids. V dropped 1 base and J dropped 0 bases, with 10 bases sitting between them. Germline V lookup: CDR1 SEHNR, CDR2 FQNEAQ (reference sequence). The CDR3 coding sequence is TGTGCCAGCAGCTTAGGGAGTAGCTCCTCCTACAATGAGCAGTTCTTC. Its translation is CASSLGSSSSYNEQFF.

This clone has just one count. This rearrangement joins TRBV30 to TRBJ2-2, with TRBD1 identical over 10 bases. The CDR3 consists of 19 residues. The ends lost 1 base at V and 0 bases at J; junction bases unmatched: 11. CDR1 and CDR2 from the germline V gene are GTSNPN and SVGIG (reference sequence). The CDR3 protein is CAWSEIPGQGVTNTGELFF. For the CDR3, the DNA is TGTGCCTGGAGTGAAATCCCTGGACAGGGGGTAACGAACACCGGGGAGCTGTTTTTT.

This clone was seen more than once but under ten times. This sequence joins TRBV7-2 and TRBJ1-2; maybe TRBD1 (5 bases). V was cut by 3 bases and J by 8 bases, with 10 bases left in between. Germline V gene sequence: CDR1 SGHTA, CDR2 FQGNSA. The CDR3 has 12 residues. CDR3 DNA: TGTGCCAGCAGCTTGCAGGGTAAAGGCTACACCTTC. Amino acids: CASSLQGKGYTF. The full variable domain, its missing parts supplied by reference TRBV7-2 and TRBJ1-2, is GAGVSQSPSNKVTEKGKDVELRCDPISGHTALYWYRQSLGQGLEFLIYFQGNSAPDKSGLPSDRFSAERTGGSVSTLTIQRTQQEDSAVYLCASSLQGKGYTFGSGTRLTVV.

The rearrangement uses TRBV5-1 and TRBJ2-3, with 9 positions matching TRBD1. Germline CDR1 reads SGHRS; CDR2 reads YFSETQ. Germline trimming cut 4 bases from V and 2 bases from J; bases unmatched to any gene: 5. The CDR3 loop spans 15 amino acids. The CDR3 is CASSLGDRATDTQYF. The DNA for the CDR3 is TGCGCCAGCAGCCTAGGGGACAGGGCCACAGATACGCAGTATTTT.

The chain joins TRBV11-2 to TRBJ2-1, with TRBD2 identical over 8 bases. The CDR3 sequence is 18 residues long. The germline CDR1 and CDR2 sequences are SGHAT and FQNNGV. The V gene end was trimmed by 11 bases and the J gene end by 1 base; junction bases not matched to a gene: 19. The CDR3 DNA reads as TGTGCCTCCCGTGGGGCGGGAGGCCTATTGGCTTCCTACAATGAGCAGTTCTTC. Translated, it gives CASRGAGGLLASYNEQFF.